The T cell receptor (beta chain) described here comes from a study of siplizumab effects on memory and regulatory T cells. Study results and caveats: Proliferating Tregs taken from siplizumab cultures were not shown to have a confirmed suppressive function.

V was trimmed by 4 bases and J by 2 bases, leaving 15 bases between them. Germline assignment: CDR1 LNHDA and CDR2 SQIVND (reference sequence). This CDR3 is built from 16 residues. In regard to this clone: Antigen: not known.

Assays were performed on about 97,000 TCR templates per sample. TCRdb's copy holds only in-frame clones and misses some; the assay was immunoSEQ multiplex PCR. The sample shows some 62,000 clones, roughly 85% of them seen only once. The sequencing input was memory CD4+ T cells sorted from blood. V usage is TRBV19 and J usage is TRBJ2-1, with D tentatively TRBD1 (6 bases). The TCR sequence derives from a human donor in good health. The CDR3 sequence: CASSRSDSITYNEQFF. The CDR3 DNA follows: TGTGCCAGTAGTAGATCGGACAGCATAACCTACAATGAGCAGTTCTTC.